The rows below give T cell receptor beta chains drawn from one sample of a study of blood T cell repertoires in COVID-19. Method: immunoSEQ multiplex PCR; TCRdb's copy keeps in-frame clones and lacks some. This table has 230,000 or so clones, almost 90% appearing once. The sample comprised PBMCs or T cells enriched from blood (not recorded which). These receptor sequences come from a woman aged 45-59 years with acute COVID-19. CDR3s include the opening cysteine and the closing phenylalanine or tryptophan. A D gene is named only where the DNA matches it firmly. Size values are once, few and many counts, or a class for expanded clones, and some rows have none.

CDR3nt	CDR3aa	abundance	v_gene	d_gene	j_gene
TGTGCCTGGAGGCGGAACTCCTATAATTCACCCCTCCACTTT	CAWRRNSYNSPLHF	-	TRBV30	-	TRBJ1-6
TGTGCCAGTAGTACCTGGGGAGGACGGGGCACAGATACGCAGTATTTT	CASSTWGGRGTDTQYF	-	TRBV19	-	TRBJ2-3
TGTGCCAGCAGCGTAGATCGGCGGGACAGAACTGGAAACACCATATATTTT	CASSVDRRDRTGNTIYF	-	TRBV9	TRBD1	TRBJ1-3
TGTGCCAGCAGTTCAGGACAGGGCTGGTATGGCTACACCTTC	CASSSGQGWYGYTF	-	TRBV28	TRBD1	TRBJ1-2
TGTGCCAGCAGTTCGTCCCAGGGCCCGCTGAGCTATGGCTACACCTTC	CASSSSQGPLSYGYTF	-	TRBV27	-	TRBJ1-2
TGTGCCAGCAGCGCCACCGGGACAGGGGTAAGACGTGGCTACACCTTC	CASSATGTGVRRGYTF	few	TRBV9	TRBD1	TRBJ1-2
TGTGCCAGCAGCATCACTAGCGCCGGGGAGCTGTTTTTT	CASSITSAGELFF	-	TRBV7-2	TRBD2	TRBJ2-2
TGTGCCAGCAGCCCACCACAGGGTCTAGCCAAAAACATTCAGTACTTC	CASSPPQGLAKNIQYF	-	TRBV7-9	-	TRBJ2-4
TGTGCCAGCAGTGCCAACTCGGGGGGTTTCTTT	CASSANSGGFF	-	TRBV12-3/TRBV12-4	-	TRBJ1-1
TGTGCCAGCAGCTCGGGTCGAAAGGGACAGGGACATAACTATGGCTACACCTTC	CASSSGRKGQGHNYGYTF	few	TRBV7-9	TRBD1	TRBJ1-2
TGCGCCAGCAGCTTAGTGGGGACAGGGGCTGAAGCTTTCTTT	CASSLVGTGAEAFF	few	TRBV5-1	TRBD1	TRBJ1-1
TGTGCCAGCAGCTTGGTAAGGGGCAGGACCGGGGAGCTGTTTTTT	CASSLVRGRTGELFF	-	TRBV5-5	-	TRBJ2-2
TGTGCCAGCAGTCTATACAGGGGGCGCGCGGGAGGGCGTAGGTACGAGCAGTACTTC	CASSLYRGRAGGRRYEQYF	-	TRBV28	-	TRBJ2-7
TGTGCCAGCAGCTTAGGGGGGACTAGCGGGAGAGTGGGAGAGCAGTACTTC	CASSLGGTSGRVGEQYF	-	TRBV7-9	TRBD2	TRBJ2-7
TGTGCCAGCACCCCACCTTCAGGGGTGGGCTACACCTTC	CASTPPSGVGYTF	-	TRBV28	-	TRBJ1-2
TGTGCCAGCAGCGGGCGGGTGAACACTGAAGCTTTCTTT	CASSGRVNTEAFF	-	TRBV9	-	TRBJ1-1
TGTGCCAGCAGCGTATCTAGCGACAATGAGCAGTTCTTC	CASSVSSDNEQFF	-	TRBV9	-	TRBJ2-1
TGTGCCAGCAGCCCCCCCTTAAGCGCTGAGGCAGAGACCCAGTACTTC	CASSPPLSAEAETQYF	-	TRBV7-3	-	TRBJ2-5
TGTGCCAGCAGTTTATCGGCCCCTTCCTACGAGCAGTACTTC	CASSLSAPSYEQYF	-	TRBV27	-	TRBJ2-7
TGTGCCAGCAGTTACGCCGGGACTAGCGGGTACGAGCAGTACTTC	CASSYAGTSGYEQYF	-	TRBV6-5	TRBD2	TRBJ2-7
TGTGCCAGCAGCCTCGGGGGACTAGCACATACCGGGGAGCTGTTTTTT	CASSLGGLAHTGELFF	-	TRBV5-4	TRBD2	TRBJ2-2
TGTGCCAGCAGCGTCCATTCCGGGACTAGCGGGACGTATGAGCAGTTCTTC	CASSVHSGTSGTYEQFF	once	TRBV9	TRBD2	TRBJ2-1